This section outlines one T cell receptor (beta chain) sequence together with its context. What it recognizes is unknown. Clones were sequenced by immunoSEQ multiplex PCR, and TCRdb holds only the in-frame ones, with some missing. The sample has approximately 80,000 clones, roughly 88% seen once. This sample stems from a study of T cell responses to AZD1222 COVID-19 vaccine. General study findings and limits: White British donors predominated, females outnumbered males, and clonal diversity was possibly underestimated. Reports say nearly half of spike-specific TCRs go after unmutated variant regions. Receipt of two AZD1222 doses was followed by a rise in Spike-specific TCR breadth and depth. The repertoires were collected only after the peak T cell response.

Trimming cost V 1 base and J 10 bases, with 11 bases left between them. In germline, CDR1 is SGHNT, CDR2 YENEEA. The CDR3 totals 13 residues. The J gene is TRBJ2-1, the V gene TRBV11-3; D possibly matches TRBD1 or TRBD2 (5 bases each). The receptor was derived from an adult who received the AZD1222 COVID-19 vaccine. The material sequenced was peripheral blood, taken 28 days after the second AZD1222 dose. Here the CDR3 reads CASSLGPREEQFF. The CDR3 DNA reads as TGTGCCAGCAGCTTAGGTCCCAGGGAGGAGCAGTTCTTC. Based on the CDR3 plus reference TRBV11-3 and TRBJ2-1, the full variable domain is EAGVVQSPRYKIIEKKQPVAFWCNPISGHNTLYWYLQNLGQGPELLIRYENEEAVDDSQLPKDRFSAERLKGVDSTLKIQPAELGDSAVYLCASSLGPREEQFFGPGTRLTVL.